This entry lists 3 T cell receptor beta chains sequenced from one sample in a study of tumor-infiltrating lymphocytes in primary liver carcinoma. TCR beta cDNA came from around 0.5 ug total RNA, primed with a constant-region primer. Each TCR beta library was derived from three nested multiplex PCR rounds that employed slightly modified ARM-PCR. Two initial PCR rounds of around 10 cycles each paired TRBV1-TRBV30 forward primers with a C-beta reverse primer. TCRdb reprocessed the multiplex PCR reads with MiXCR, giving one entry per CDR3 protein. The table records more than 150,000 distinct CDR3 sequences, 50% to 75% of them present only once. The source of the blood RNA was unsorted whole blood, and germline DNA was extracted as well. Sequencing was performed on peripheral blood. The receptors originated from a man aged 40-49 years with primary liver carcinoma and hepatitis B virus infection.

The rearrangement joins TRBV6-5 to TRBJ2-3; D is unresolved. In germline, CDR1 is MNHEY, CDR2 SVGAGI. The CDR3 has 14 residues. V lost 4 bases and J 1 base, leaving 9 bases between the germline ends. CDR3 sequence (DNA): TGTGCCAGCAGTTGCTCCGGCCGCACAGATACGCAGTATTTT. This codes for CASSCSGRTDTQYF.

Turning to this clonotype: Since the CDR3 does not end with the conserved phenylalanine or tryptophan, this likely comes from a read error. The limits of the CDR3 on the DNA are not certain, so only TCRdb's listed CDR3 is given. The rearrangement uses TRBV11-2 and TRBJ2-7. Per germline, CDR1 SGHAT and CDR2 FQNNGV. The CDR3 region is 14 residues in length, termini included. CDR3: CAGSLIDGAYEQHC.

About this clonotype: A much larger clone differs by one base, so this may be a read error. The chain has TRBV7-2 and TRBJ2-1; D might be TRBD1 (6 bases). Germline CDR1 reads SGHTA; CDR2 reads FQGNSA. Trimming removed 4 bases from V and 6 bases from J, with 19 bases in between. This CDR3 has 16 amino acids. This CDR3 is CASSSEGRQGFNEQFF. CDR3 in DNA: TGTGCCAGCAGCTCAGAGGGCAGGCAGGGGTTCAATGAGCAGTTCTTC.